The present entry profiles one T cell receptor (beta chain) with its context. This clone's antigen is unknown. No per-base quality is available; no much larger clone lies one base away. The data are from a study of Ad26.COV2.S vaccination and SARS-CoV-2 variants (dated by TCRdb to the early 2020s). About the investigation overall: Vaccine-arm donors came from COV1001, a multicentre, randomized, double-blind, placebo-controlled phase I-IIa trial of Ad26.COV2.S in healthy adults. Dosing of Ad26.COV2.S was intramuscular, at either 5x10^10 or 1x10^11 viral particles, delivered as one shot or as two shots spaced 56 days apart. The TCR-sequenced set comprised around 30 samples: approximately 19 Ad26.COV2.S vaccine recipients, 5 placebo recipients and 8 SARS-CoV-2 convalescent individuals. Trial participants were randomized into five groups of five, in which low-dose or high-dose Ad26.COV2.S was given once or twice, or placebo was given on both occasions. Sequencing of the TCRbeta repertoire served to evaluate the specificity and breadth of SARS-CoV-2-reactive T cell receptors following Ad26.COV2.S vaccination. Investigators did not know the trial group allocation while performing experiments and assessing outcomes. Study-level results and caveats: Ad26.COV2.S recipients had higher spike-specific TCR breadth than placebo recipients (P = 0.0014). The authors noted that total T cell responses may have been underestimated by the TCR breadth and depth analyses. The study lacked the statistical power to compare responses across vaccine doses or regimens. Vaccine and placebo recipients had similar non-spike TCR breadth, a finding consistent with the vaccine containing only spike. Substantial breadth of spike-specific CD8+ and CD4+ T cell responses was reported after vaccination.

This specimen's treatment or condition label, per the study, means: 15 to 20 received Ad26.COV2.S at low or high dose, single or two shots; roughly five received placebo; per-sample allocation not given. Repertoires of vaccine and placebo recipients were sequenced from samples collected on day 63 after the first injection. In Cohort 1b, about two dozen adults aged 18-55 years were enrolled at a single site in Boston, USA, between 29 July and 7 August 2020. Ad26.COV2.S consisted of a replication-incompetent adenovirus type 26 vector by which a prefusion-stabilized SARS-CoV-2 spike protein from the original Wuhan strain was expressed. The immunoSEQ Assay was the method used to sequence TCRbeta CDR3 regions. After extraction, genomic DNA underwent amplification by bias-controlled multiplex PCR, followed by high-throughput sequencing. The paper's processing steps were these. Collapsing and filtering of sequences were performed to quantify the absolute abundance of each unique TCRbeta CDR3 region. Usable DNA was measured by amplifying reference genes present in all nucleated cells, and TCRbeta template counts were normalized to that usable DNA to estimate T cell fraction. Repertoire TCRs were annotated as SARS-CoV-2-specific by exact matching of V gene, CDR3 amino acid sequence and J gene to a known reactive TCR set. MIRA supplied the reference SARS-CoV-2 TCR set, which was filtered for enrichment in COVID-19-positive ImmuneCODE repertoires so that public or cross-reactive TCRs were removed. Based on the MIRA antigens, annotated TCRs were further analysed at the level of specific ORF or position within ORF. Depth was the summed frequency of annotated unique rearrangements, while breadth was defined as annotated unique rearrangements over total unique productive rearrangements. Two-sided Wilcoxon rank-sum tests were used to compare TCR breadth between groups. Here the immuneACCESS table is served through TCRdb, limited to in-frame sequences with V and J called. Missing clones are a known gap in these copies; in checked studies unresolved V genes cover under half, and the rest lacks a known reason. That table is the source of V, J and clone size, and D and trimming were worked out from the DNA. Recorded for this sample are about 390,000 clones; around nine tenths of them occurred a single time. In total, the top ten clones hold 3% to 3.5% of the sample.

Trimming costs V 5 bases and J 5 bases, and their ends lie 15 bases apart. From the cysteine through the phenylalanine, the CDR3 covers 15 amino acids. Only CDR3 DNA remains: 45 bases, in frame from the first base. CDR1 and CDR2, looked up from the germline V gene, are MNHEY and SVGAGI. The sample was peripheral blood, taken in a trial of Ad26.COV2.S vaccine versus placebo. The V and J genes are TRBV6-5 and TRBJ2-2; the D call is possibly TRBD1 or TRBD2, each sharing 5 bases. The receptor was derived from a person aged 18 to 65 who received the Ad26.COV2.S COVID-19 vaccine or a placebo. The CDR3 region: CASSMGPSGTGELFF. The nucleotide sequence is TGTGCCAGCAGTATGGGGCCTTCGGGAACCGGGGAGCTGTTTTTT.